The clone carrying this T cell receptor beta chain has at least ten counts. This entry is derived from a study of regulatory T cells in long-lasting Graves disease. Stated time point: newly diagnosed GD, antithyroid drugs for less than 3 months. Preparation of the TCR library used RNA extracted from PBMCs. V lost 0 bases, J lost 2 bases, and 7 bases lay in between. The germline V gene encodes CDR1 MNHNS and CDR2 SASEGT. This CDR3 comprises 14 residues. With iRepertoire HTBI primers and Arm-PCR of CDR3 regions, TCR beta libraries were built. MiXCR, applied by TCRdb to the multiplex PCR reads, yields one record per CDR3 protein. The top ten clones hold 20% to 25% of a sample with some 500,000 distinct CDR3 sequences, about 16% of them seen once. In addition, the sample was reused for a study of T cells in Graves' hyperthyroidism and ophthalmopathy.

The V call is TRBV6-1, the J call TRBJ2-5; D not resolved. The clonotype comes from a woman aged 40-60 years with Graves disease. The sequencing here drew on peripheral blood mononuclear cells (PBMCs), taken at new diagnosis, from a patient treated with antithyroid drugs. The CDR3 loop is CASSEAGVQETQYF. The CDR3 nucleotides are TGTGCCAGCAGTGAAGCTGGGGTACAAGAGACCCAGTACTTC.